This T cell receptor (beta chain) was profiled in a study of T-cell reconstitution after alpha-beta-depleted transplantation in children. Germline trimming cut 5 bases from V and 1 base from J; bases unmatched to any gene: 13. CDR3 length: 17 amino acids. Germline loops: CDR1 SEHNR, CDR2 FQNEAQ (reference sequence). The library targeted TCRbeta and was prepared with unique molecular identifiers. TCRdb re-called the PCR reads through MiXCR, storing one row per CDR3 protein. The profile shows roughly 500,000 distinct CDR3 sequences, around a third of them singletons. The V gene is TRBV7-9, the J gene TRBJ1-2; TRBD1 matches at 7 bases. The sequence derives from a human donor who donated a stem cell graft to a child with aplastic anemia. Sample: PBMCs from the stem cell graft donor, taken from the stem cell graft. The CDR3 sequence: CASSPGPGQGVNYGYTF. CDR3 coding DNA: TGTGCCAGCAGCCCAGGCCCAGGGCAGGGGGTTAACTATGGCTACACCTTC.